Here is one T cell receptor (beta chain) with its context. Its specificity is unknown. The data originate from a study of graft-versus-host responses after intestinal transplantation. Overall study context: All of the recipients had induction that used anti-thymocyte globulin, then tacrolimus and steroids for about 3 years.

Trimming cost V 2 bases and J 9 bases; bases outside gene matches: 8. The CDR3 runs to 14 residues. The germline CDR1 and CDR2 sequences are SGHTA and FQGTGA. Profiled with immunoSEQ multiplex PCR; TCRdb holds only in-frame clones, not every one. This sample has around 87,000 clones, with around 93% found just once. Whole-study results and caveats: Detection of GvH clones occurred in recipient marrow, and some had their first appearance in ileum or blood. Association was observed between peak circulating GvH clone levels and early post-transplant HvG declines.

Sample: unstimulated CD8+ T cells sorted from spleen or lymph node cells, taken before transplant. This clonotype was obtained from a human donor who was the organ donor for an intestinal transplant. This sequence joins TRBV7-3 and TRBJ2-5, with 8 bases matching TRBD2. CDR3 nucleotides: TGTGCCAGCAGCTTATATGATAGCGGGGAGCCCCAGTACTTC. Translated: CASSLYDSGEPQYF.